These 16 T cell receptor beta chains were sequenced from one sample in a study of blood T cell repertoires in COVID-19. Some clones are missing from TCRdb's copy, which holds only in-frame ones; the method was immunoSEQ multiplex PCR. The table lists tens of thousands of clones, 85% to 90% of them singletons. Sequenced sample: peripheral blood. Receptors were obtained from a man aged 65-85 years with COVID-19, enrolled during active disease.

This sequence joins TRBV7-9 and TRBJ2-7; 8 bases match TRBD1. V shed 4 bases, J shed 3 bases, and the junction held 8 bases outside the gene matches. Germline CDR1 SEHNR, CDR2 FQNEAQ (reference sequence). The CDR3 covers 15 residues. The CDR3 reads CASSSWTGKIYEQYF. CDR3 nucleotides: TGTGCCAGCAGCTCCTGGACAGGGAAAATCTACGAGCAGTACTTC. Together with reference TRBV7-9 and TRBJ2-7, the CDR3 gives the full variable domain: DTGVSQNPRHKITKRGQNVTFRCDPISEHNRLYWYRQTLGQGPEFLTYFQNEAQLEKSRLLSDRFSAERPKGSFSTLEIQRTEQGDSAMYLCASSSWTGKIYEQYFGPGTRLTVT.

Here the CDR3 DNA reads TGTGCCAGCAGTTACTCGGGACAGGGGGCCGTTGAGCAGTTCTTC. It codes for CASSYSGQGAVEQFF. This chain links TRBV6-6 with TRBJ2-1; the match to TRBD1 covers 12 bases. This CDR3 contains 15 residues. After removal of 0 bases from V and 9 bases from J, the junction contained 3 bases not matched to a gene. The germline V gene has CDR1 MNHNY and CDR2 SVGAGI (reference sequence).

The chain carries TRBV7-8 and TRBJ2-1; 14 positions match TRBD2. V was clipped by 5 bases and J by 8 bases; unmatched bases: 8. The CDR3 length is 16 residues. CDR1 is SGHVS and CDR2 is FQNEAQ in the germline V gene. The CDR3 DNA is TGTGCCAGCAGCGCCCGACTAGCGGGAGGGTTGGATGAGCAGTTCTTC. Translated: CASSARLAGGLDEQFF.

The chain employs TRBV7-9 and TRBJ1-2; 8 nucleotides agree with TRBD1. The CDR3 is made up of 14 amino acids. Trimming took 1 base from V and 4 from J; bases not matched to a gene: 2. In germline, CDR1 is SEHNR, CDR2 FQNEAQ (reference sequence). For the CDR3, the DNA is TGTGCCAGCAGCTTAGGGGACAGGTCCTATGGCTACACCTTC. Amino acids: CASSLGDRSYGYTF.

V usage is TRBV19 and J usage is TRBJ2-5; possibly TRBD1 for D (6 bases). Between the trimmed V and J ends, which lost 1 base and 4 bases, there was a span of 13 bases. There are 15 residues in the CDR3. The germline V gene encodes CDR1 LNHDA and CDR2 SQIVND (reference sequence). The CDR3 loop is CASSIANRVAETQYF. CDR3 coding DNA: TGTGCCAGTAGTATAGCGAACAGGGTGGCAGAGACCCAGTACTTC.

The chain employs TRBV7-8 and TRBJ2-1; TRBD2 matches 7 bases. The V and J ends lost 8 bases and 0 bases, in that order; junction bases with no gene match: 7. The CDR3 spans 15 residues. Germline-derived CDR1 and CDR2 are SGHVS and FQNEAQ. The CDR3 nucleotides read TGTGCCAGCCTAGCGGAGGTGCTCTCCTACAATGAGCAGTTCTTC. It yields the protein CASLAEVLSYNEQFF.

The DNA for the CDR3 is TGTGCTAGTGGTATTGTAGCGGGATCCTACAATGAGCAGTTCTTC. It yields the protein CASGIVAGSYNEQFF. The V call is TRBV12-5, the J call TRBJ2-1; 8 nucleotides line up with TRBD2. V was pared by 5 bases and J by 1 base, with 4 bases of the junction left unmatched. The CDR3 sequence is 15 residues long. The germline V gene has CDR1 LGHNT and CDR2 FRNRAP. The whole variable domain, remainder taken from reference TRBV12-5 and TRBJ2-1, is DARVTQTPRHKVTEMGQEVTMRCQPILGHNTVFWYRQTMMQGLELLAYFRNRAPLDDSGMPKDRFSAEMPDATLATLKIQPSEPRDSAVYFCASGIVAGSYNEQFFGPGTRLTVL.

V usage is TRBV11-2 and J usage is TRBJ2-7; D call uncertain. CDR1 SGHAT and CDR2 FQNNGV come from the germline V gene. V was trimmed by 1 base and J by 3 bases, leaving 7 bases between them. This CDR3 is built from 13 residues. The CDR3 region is CASSLALVYEQYF. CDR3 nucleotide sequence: TGTGCCAGCAGCTTAGCCCTAGTCTACGAGCAGTACTTC.

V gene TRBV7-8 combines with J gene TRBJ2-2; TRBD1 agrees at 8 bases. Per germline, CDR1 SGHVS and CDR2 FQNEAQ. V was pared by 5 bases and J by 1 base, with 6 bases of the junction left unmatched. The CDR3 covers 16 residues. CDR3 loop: CASSIRTGRNTGELFF. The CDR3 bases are TGTGCCAGCAGCATCCGGACAGGGCGGAACACCGGGGAGCTGTTTTTT. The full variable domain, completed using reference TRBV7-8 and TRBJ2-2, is GAGVSQSPRYKVAKRGQDVALRCDPISGHVSLFWYQQALGQGPEFLTYFQNEAQLDKSGLPSDRFFAERPEGSVSTLKIQRTQQEDSAVYLCASSIRTGRNTGELFFGEGSRLTVL.

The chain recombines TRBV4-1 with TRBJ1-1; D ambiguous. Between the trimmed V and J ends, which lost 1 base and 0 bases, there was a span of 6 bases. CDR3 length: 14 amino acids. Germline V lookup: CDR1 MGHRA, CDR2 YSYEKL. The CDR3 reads CASSQGVLNTEAFF. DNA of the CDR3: TGCGCCAGCAGCCAAGGAGTGCTGAACACTGAAGCTTTCTTT.

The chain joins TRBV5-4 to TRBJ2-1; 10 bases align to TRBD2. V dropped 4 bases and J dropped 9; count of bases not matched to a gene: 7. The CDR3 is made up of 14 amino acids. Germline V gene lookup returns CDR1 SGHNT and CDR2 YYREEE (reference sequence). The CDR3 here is CASSPGTSVSEQFF. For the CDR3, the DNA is TGTGCCAGCAGCCCCGGGACTAGCGTTAGTGAGCAGTTCTTC.

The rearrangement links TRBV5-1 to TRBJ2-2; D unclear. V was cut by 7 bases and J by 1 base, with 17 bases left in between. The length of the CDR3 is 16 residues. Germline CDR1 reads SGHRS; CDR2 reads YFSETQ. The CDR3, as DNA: TGCGCCAGCTCCTTCCACCCGGGTTTGAACACCGGGGAGCTGTTTTTT. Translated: CASSFHPGLNTGELFF.

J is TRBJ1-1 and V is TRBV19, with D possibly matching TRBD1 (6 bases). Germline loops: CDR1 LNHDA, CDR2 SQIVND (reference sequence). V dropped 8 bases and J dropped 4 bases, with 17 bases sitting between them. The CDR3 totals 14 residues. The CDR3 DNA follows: TGTGCCAGTCAACAGGGCTCGAGGGGCACTGAAGCTTTCTTT. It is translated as CASQQGSRGTEAFF.

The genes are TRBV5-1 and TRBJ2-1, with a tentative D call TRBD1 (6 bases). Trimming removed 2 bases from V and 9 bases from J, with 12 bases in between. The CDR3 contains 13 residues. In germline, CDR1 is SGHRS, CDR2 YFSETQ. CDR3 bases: TGCGCCAGCAGCTTCTGGCAGGGGACTGAGCAGTTCTTC. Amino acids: CASSFWQGTEQFF.

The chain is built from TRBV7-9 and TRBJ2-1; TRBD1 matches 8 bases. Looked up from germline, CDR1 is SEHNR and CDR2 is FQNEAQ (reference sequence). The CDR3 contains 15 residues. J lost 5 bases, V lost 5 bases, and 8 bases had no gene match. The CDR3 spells CASSLRQGMDNEQFF. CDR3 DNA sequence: TGTGCCAGCAGCCTCCGACAGGGGATGGACAATGAGCAGTTCTTC. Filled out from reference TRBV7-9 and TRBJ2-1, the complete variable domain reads DTGVSQNPRHKITKRGQNVTFRCDPISEHNRLYWYRQTLGQGPEFLTYFQNEAQLEKSRLLSDRFSAERPKGSFSTLEIQRTEQGDSAMYLCASSLRQGMDNEQFFGPGTRLTVL.

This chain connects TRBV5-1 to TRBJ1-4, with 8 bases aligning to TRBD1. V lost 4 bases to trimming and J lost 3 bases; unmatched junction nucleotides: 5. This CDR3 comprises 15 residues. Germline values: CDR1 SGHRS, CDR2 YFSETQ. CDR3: CASSRNRGANEKLFF. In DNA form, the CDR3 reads TGCGCCAGCAGCCGGAACAGGGGGGCTAATGAAAAACTGTTTTTT. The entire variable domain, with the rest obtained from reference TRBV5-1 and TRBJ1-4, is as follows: KAGVTQTPRYLIKTRGQQVTLSCSPISGHRSVSWYQQTPGQGLQFLFEYFSETQRNKGNFPGRFSGRQFSNSRSEMNVSTLELGDSALYLCASSRNRGANEKLFFGSGTQLSVL.